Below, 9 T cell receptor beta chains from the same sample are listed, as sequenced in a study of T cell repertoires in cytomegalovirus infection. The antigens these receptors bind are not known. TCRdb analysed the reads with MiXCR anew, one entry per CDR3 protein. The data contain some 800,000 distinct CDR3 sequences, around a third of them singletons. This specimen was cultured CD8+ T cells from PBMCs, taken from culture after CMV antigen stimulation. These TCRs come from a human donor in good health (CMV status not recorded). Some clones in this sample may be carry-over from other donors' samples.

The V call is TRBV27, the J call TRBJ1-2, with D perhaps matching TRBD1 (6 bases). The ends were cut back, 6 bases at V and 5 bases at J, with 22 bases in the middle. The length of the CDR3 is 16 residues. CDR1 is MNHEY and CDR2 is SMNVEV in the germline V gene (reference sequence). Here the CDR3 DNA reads TGTGCCAGCAGACCTCGAGGGGGGGGTCTTTTGTATGGCTACACCTTC. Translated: CASRPRGGGLLYGYTF.

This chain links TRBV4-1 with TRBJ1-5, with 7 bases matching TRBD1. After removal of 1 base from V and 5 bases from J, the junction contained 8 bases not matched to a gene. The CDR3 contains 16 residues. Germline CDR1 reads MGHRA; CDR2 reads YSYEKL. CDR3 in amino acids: CASSQAIGGADQPQHF. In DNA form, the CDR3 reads TGCGCCAGCAGCCAAGCGATAGGGGGCGCGGATCAGCCCCAGCATTTT.

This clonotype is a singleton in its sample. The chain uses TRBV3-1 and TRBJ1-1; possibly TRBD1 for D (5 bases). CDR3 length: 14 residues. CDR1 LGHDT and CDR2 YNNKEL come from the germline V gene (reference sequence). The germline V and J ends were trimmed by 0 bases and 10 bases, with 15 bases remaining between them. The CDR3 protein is CASSQDQGNMPAFF. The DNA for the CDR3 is TGTGCCAGCAGCCAAGATCAGGGAAATATGCCAGCTTTCTTT.

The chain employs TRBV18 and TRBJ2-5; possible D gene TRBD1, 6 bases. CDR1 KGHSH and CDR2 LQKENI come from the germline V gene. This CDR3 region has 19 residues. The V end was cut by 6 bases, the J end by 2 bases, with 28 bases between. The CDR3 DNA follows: TGTGCCAGCTCGTCAACACCCCTGCTAGAGGACAGTAGACAAGAGACCCAGTACTTC. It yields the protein CASSSTPLLEDSRQETQYF.

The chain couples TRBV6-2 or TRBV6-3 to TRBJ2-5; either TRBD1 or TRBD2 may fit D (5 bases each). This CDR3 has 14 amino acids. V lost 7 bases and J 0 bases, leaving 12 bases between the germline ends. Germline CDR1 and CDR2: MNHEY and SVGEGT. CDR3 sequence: CASNRDEYQETQYF. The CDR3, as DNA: TGTGCCAGCAACCGGGACGAGTACCAAGAGACCCAGTACTTC.

CDR3 region: CASSQRTGTNEKLFF. Here the CDR3 DNA reads TGTGCCAGCAGCCAGCGGACAGGGACTAATGAAAAACTGTTTTTT. The rearrangement joins TRBV7-6 to TRBJ1-4; 8 bases are shared with TRBD1. Germline V CDR1 and CDR2: SGHVS, FNYEAQ. The CDR3 spans 15 residues. The J segment lost 2 bases and the V segment lost 5 bases, leaving 4 bases of the junction unmatched.

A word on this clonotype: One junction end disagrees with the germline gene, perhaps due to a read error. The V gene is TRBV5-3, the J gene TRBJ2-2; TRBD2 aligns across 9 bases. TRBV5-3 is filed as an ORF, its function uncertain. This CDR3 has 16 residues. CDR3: CASSLRIAGDTGELFF. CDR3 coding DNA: TGTGCCAGCAGCTTGCGAATAGCGGGGGACACCGGGGAGCTGTTTTTT.

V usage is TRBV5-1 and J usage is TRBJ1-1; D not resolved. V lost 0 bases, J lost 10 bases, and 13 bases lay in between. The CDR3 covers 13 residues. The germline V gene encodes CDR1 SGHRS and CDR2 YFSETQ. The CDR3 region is CASSLGTFDGAFF. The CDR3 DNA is TGCGCCAGCAGCTTGGGCACCTTTGATGGAGCTTTCTTT.

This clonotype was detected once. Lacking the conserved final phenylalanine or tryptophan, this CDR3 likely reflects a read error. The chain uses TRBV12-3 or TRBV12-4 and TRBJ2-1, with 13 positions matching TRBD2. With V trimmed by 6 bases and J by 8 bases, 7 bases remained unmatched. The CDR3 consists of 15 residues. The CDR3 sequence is CASSLTSGGADEQFS. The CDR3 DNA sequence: TGTGCCAGCAGCTTAACTAGCGGGGGGGCCGATGAGCAGTTCTCC.